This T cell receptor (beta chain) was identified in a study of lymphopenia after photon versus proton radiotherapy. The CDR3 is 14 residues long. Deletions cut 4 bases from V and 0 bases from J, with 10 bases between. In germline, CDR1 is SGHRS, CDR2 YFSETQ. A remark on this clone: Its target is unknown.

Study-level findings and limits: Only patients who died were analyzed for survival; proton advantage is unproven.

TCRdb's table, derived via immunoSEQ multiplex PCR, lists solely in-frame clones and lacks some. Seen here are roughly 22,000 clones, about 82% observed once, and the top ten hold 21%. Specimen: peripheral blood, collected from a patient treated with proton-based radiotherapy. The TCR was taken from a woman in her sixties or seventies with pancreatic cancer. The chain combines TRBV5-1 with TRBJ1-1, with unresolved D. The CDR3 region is CASSPEGLNTEAFF. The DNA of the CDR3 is TGCGCCAGCAGCCCGGAGGGTCTGAACACTGAAGCTTTCTTT.